One T cell receptor beta chain is described in this entry. Its antigen is currently unknown. Between the trimmed V and J ends, which lost 6 bases and 4 bases, there was a span of 15 bases. This CDR3 spans 14 amino acids. The germline V gene encodes CDR1 MDHEN and CDR2 SYDVKM. The data were obtained in a study of cytomegalovirus exposure and HLA in healthy donors. In the PCR, 60 Vbeta and 13 Jbeta primers were used. Measured with immunoSEQ multiplex PCR; TCRdb has only the in-frame clones, and not every one. The sample has some 66,000 clones, roughly 76% seen once. General observations from the study: Analyses of presence and absence presupposed an approximately uniform sequencing depth across donors. A classifier reportedly called cytomegalovirus status with high sensitivity and specificity. An analysis was carried out later, and it reportedly showed fewer N-insertions in an Asian-associated ancestry cluster than the approximately 610-donor mean. In a later analysis, HLA-associated TCR beta chains were more clonally expanded than equally common others.

This receptor was taken from a man aged 60-69 years in good health and CMV-seropositive. This rearrangement joins TRBV28 to TRBJ1-2; D is uncertain. The source material was PBMCs. The CDR3 bases are TGTGCCAGCAGGGTTCCGGGTTTTAGCTATGGCTACACCTTC. It codes for CASRVPGFSYGYTF.